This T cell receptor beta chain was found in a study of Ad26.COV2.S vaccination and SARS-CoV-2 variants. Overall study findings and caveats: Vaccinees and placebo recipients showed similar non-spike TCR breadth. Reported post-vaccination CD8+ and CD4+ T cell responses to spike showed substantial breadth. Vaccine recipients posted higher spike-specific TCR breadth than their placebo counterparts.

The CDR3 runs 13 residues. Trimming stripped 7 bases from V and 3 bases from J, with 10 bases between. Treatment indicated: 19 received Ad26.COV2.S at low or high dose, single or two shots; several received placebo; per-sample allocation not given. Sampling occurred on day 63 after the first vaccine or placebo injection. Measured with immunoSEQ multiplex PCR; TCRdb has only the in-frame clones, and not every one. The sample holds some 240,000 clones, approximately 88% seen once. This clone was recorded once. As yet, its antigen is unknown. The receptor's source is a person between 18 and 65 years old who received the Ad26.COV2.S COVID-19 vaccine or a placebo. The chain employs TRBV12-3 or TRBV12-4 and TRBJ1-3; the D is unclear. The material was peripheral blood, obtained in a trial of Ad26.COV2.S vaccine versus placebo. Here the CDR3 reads CASTPGFGNTIYF. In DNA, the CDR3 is TGTGCCAGCACCCCGGGGTTTGGAAACACCATATATTTT.